This T cell receptor (beta chain) stems from a study of blood T cell repertoires in COVID-19. Original handling: Reference gene primer amplification gave nucleated cell count estimates. The data were produced by immunoSEQ multiplex PCR, yet TCRdb's version contains in-frame clones alone and is incomplete. Clone size and V and J calls were adopted from that table, with D and trimming inferred from the DNA. This sample has 95,000 to 120,000 clones, with approximately 70% found just once. This CDR3 comprises 15 residues. V was pared by 6 bases and J by 9 bases, with 22 bases between. Germline V gives CDR1 SGHDT, CDR2 YYEEEE.

Sample: peripheral blood. The receptor was derived from a woman aged 35 to 49 with acute or convalescent COVID-19. V gene TRBV5-6 combines with J gene TRBJ2-1; maybe TRBD2 (7 bases). CDR3 amino acids: CASIHLSGGGGEQFF. As DNA, the CDR3 is TGTGCCAGCATCCACCTCTCGGGGGGCGGGGGTGAGCAGTTCTTC.